This T cell receptor (beta chain) was documented in a study of human T cells and chemical hapten exposure (TCRdb year 2021). About the full investigation: For sensitization, 2% DPC in acetone was applied to a roughly 2 cm by roughly 2 cm area of upper inner arm skin. Peripheral blood TCR repertoire changes were tracked in vivo in alopecia patients during primary and secondary sensitization to the hapten diphenylcyclopropenone (DPC). Patient blood was sampled pre-sensitization (week 0) and at 2, 6 and about 24 weeks after DPC sensitization. Most of the patients in the cohort were female, and the cohort covered alopecia areata with under or over 50% scalp involvement, alopecia totalis and alopecia universalis. Patch tests used Finn chambers with 0.01% DPC on the upper back, scored after 6 days by International Contact Dermatitis Research Group standards. Libraries were pooled for sequencing, and variation in per-sample TCR yields was attributed mainly to small differences in library volumes within the pool. For TCR sequencing, blood came from 25 to 35 alopecia patients at anywhere from one to four time points (pre-sensitization, 2, 6 and 24 weeks). Patients additionally received weekly therapeutic DPC doses to the scalp throughout the approximately 25-week study period.

The time point label on this specimen signifies: patch test 3, about 24 weeks after DPC sensitization. The treatment or condition label here, explained by the study, means: therapeutic diphenylcyclopropenone sensitization with weekly scalp DPC. At each patch-test visit, blood was drawn before the patch test was applied. To be eligible, patients had to be aged 18 to 70, diagnosed with alopecia and judged suitable for DPC therapy, while pregnant patients were excluded. Total RNA was extracted from unfractionated whole blood collected in Tempus Blood RNA tubes. General study outcomes and caveats: Because every patient had alopecia, a presumed autoimmune disease, the patients' immune response might differ from that of healthy individuals. Repeated subsampling changed both the strength of the expansion versus patch-test correlation and the threshold at which that correlation became significant. The number of PT1 expanded TCRs positively correlated with patch test score, significant at thresholds 8, 16 and 32 but not 4. Compared with pre-sensitization or healthy control sets, expanded TCRs formed significantly more large CDR3 similarity clusters, which is consistent with antigen-driven responses. The number of TCRs above 1 in 1000 frequency did not change with DPC sensitization; there was no evidence of global repertoire structure alterations.

This clonotype was observed many times. No antigen is known for it. No qualities accompany the bases; no much larger clone lies one base away. The library was generated by RACE. The run used a NextSeq 500. During library preparation, unique molecular identifiers were attached to individual cDNA molecules so that TCRs could be counted quantitatively and reproducibly. For every blood RNA sample, sequencing covered both the TCR alpha and TCR beta chains. Concerning the study's data processing: A median of roughly 99,000 TCRs per sample was observed, with a range of about 23,224 to 690,600. V, J and CDR3 annotation of the TCR reads was carried out using the Decombinator software suite. Every sample was subsampled to the same number of TCRs (28,000) for the PS versus PT1 abundance plots. TCRs were defined as expanded if absent before sensitization and observed at least eight times at the 2-week time point. TCRdb reran the public reads through fastp at Q25 and MiXCR, keeping productive beta chains. Each record represents a unique CDR3 protein, reported with the most common genes and DNA among its rows. These V and J calls derive from TCRdb rather than the authors' analysis. This sample is represented by over 75,000 distinct CDR3 sequences; approximately 11% of them were singletons. The ten largest account for approximately 1.1% of the sample.

From the cysteine through the phenylalanine, the CDR3 covers 18 amino acids. The retained sequence is limited to the CDR3, 54 bases, with the frame set at the first base. Reading the germline V gene gives CDR1 SGHDN and CDR2 FVKESK. Trimming removed 0 bases from V and 7 bases from J; the gene matches leave 10 bases unexplained. Sequenced material: whole blood, taken in connection with sensitization to the hapten diphenylcyclopropenone (DPC). The sequence joins TRBV14 to TRBJ2-2; TRBD2 aligns with 11 central bases. The source of this sequence is a woman in her thirties with alopecia areata. Some clones in this sample may be carry-over from other donors' samples. At the DNA level, the sequence is TGTGCCAGCAGCCAAGATCTCTGGCTAGCGGGAGGAGACGGGGAGCTGTTTTTT. It translates as CASSQDLWLAGGDGELFF.